This entry lists 18 T cell receptor beta chains sequenced from one sample in a study of CD8 T cells in Susac syndrome. With random hexamers, reverse transcription was performed on 0.5 to 1 ug of RNA. Each CDR3 protein is one row after TCRdb ran MiXCR on the immunoSEQ multiplex PCR reads. Of about 150,000 distinct CDR3 sequences listed, 90% to 95% are singletons. Specimen: CD4+ T cells from PBMCs. The source of these receptors is a human donor with multiple sclerosis.

CDR3 nucleotide sequence: TGTGCCAGCAGCTTAGATGGCCGGGCACTGTTTTTT. Its protein product is CASSLDGRALFF. The chain links TRBV7-2 to TRBJ1-4; D remains ambiguous. Trimming removed 1 base from V and 13 bases from J, with 10 bases in between. Germline V gives CDR1 SGHTA, CDR2 FQGNSA. The CDR3 length is 12 residues.

This clonotype was detected only once. V is TRBV6-6 and J is TRBJ2-1, with 8 nucleotides matching TRBD2. Germline CDR1 and CDR2: MNHNY and SVGAGI (reference sequence). The ends lost 2 bases at V and 7 bases at J; junction bases unmatched: 10. This CDR3 is 16 amino acids long. DNA for the CDR3: TGTGCCAGCAGTTACCCGGGGGGGGTCTTTGGGAATGAGCAGTTCTTC. As protein: CASSYPGGVFGNEQFF.

The J gene is TRBJ2-7, the V gene TRBV30; 11 bases align to TRBD1. This CDR3 has 14 residues. CDR1 GTSNPN and CDR2 SVGIG come from the germline V gene (reference sequence). V shed 2 bases and J 5 bases; nucleotides not matched to a gene: 5. The CDR3 sequence: CAWSTGQGDHEQYF. The CDR3 DNA reads TGTGCCTGGAGTACGGGACAGGGGGATCACGAGCAGTACTTC.

This clonotype appeared a single time. V gene TRBV28 combines with J gene TRBJ2-5; possibly TRBD1 for D (6 bases). The CDR3 consists of 13 residues. Germline CDR1 MDHEN, CDR2 SYDVKM. Trimming took 6 bases from V and 5 from J, leaving 13 bases between them. CDR3 DNA sequence: TGTGCCAGCAGGGACAGTCCCCGGGAGACCCAGTACTTC. Translated: CASRDSPRETQYF.

The genes are TRBV12-3 or TRBV12-4 and TRBJ1-1, with D hard to call. V was shortened by 3 bases and J by 5 bases, with 7 bases between the two germline ends. The length of the CDR3 is 12 residues. The CDR3 region has the DNA TGTGCCAGCAGTTTGATGGAGACTGAAGCTTTCTTT. Residues: CASSLMETEAFF.

A single count supports this clonotype. This sequence joins TRBV20-1 and TRBJ2-7, with 8 bases fitting TRBD1. V lost 1 base to trimming and J lost 2 bases; unmatched junction nucleotides: 4. Per the germline V gene, CDR1 is DFQATT and CDR2 is SNEGSKA (reference sequence). This CDR3 is 14 amino acids long. The CDR3 sequence: CSARADRAPYEQYF. The CDR3 nucleotides are TGCAGTGCTAGAGCGGACAGGGCCCCCTACGAGCAGTACTTC.

V and J are TRBV2 and TRBJ1-1; 7 nucleotides agree with TRBD1. The CDR3 sequence is 13 residues long. CDR1 and CDR2 from the germline V gene are SNHLY and FYNNEI. The V and J ends lost 4 bases and 1 base, in that order; junction bases with no gene match: 0. CDR3 protein: CASSGQGNTEAFF. The CDR3 nucleotides read TGTGCCAGCAGTGGACAGGGGAACACTGAAGCTTTCTTT.

The rearrangement joins TRBV9 to TRBJ1-4; weak D call: TRBD1 (5 bases). V lost 0 bases and J lost 2, with 5 bases in between. Germline CDR1 reads SGDLS; CDR2 reads YYNGEE. The CDR3 length is 14 residues. CDR3 in DNA: TGTGCCAGCAGCGTAGGGGGGACTAATGAAAAACTGTTTTTT. Translation gives CASSVGGTNEKLFF.

This rearrangement joins TRBV3-1 to TRBJ2-3; 9 bases are a match to TRBD1. V was clipped by 0 bases and J by 3 bases; unmatched bases: 4. The germline V gene has CDR1 LGHDT and CDR2 YNNKEL (reference sequence). The length of the CDR3 is 16 residues. Written as DNA, the CDR3 is TGTGCCAGCAGCCAAGATTACGGGACAGGGACAGATACGCAGTATTTT. Translation gives CASSQDYGTGTDTQYF.

V and J are TRBV7-2 and TRBJ2-7; no firm D call. The CDR3 covers 13 residues. In germline, CDR1 is SGHTA, CDR2 FQGNSA. V lost 1 base, J lost 4 bases, and 8 bases lay in between. Here the CDR3 DNA reads TGTGCCAGCAGCTTAGAATCGCGGTACGAGCAGTACTTC. Translating it yields CASSLESRYEQYF.

In DNA form, the CDR3 reads TGTGCCAGCAGCGCCGTGGGGGACACTGAAGCTTTCTTT. Residues: CASSAVGDTEAFF. V and J are TRBV9 and TRBJ1-1, with D maybe TRBD1 (5 bases). This CDR3 is built from 13 residues. CDR1 is SGDLS, CDR2 YYNGEE, per germline. V was clipped by 3 bases and J by 3 bases, with 9 bases between them. The whole variable domain, filled in from reference TRBV9 and TRBJ1-1, reads DSGVTQTPKHLITATGQRVTLRCSPRSGDLSVYWYQQSLDQGLQFLIQYYNGEERAKGNILERFSAQQFPDLHSELNLSSLELGDSALYFCASSAVGDTEAFFGQGTRLTVV.

This chain links TRBV20-1 with TRBJ2-1, with D possibly TRBD1 on 6 matching bases. Trimming took 6 bases from V and 5 from J, leaving 14 bases between them. The CDR3 totals 13 residues. From germline, CDR1 is DFQATT and CDR2 SNEGSKA (reference sequence). The CDR3 DNA sequence: TGCAGTGCGAGACCGGGACACAACAATGAGCAGTTCTTC. Translated: CSARPGHNNEQFF.

The chain employs TRBV12-3 or TRBV12-4 and TRBJ2-3; TRBD2 aligns across 12 bases. The CDR3 is 16 amino acids. The V and J ends lost 5 bases and 2 bases, in that order; junction bases with no gene match: 5. CDR3 nucleotides: TGTGCCAGCAGTCCCGGACTAGCGGGATTCACAGATACGCAGTATTTT. This encodes CASSPGLAGFTDTQYF.

The sample holds a few counts of this clonotype. J is TRBJ2-7 and V is TRBV28; D is unresolved. V was cut by 3 bases and J by 4 bases, with 4 bases left in between. In germline, CDR1 is MDHEN, CDR2 SYDVKM. This CDR3 has 11 amino acids. CDR3 region: CASSFEYEQYF. The CDR3 nucleotides are TGTGCCAGCAGTTTTGAGTACGAGCAGTACTTC.

This clonotype was counted a single time. The V and J genes are TRBV18 and TRBJ1-1, with 8 nucleotides matching TRBD1. Germline V gene sequence: CDR1 KGHSH, CDR2 LQKENI. This CDR3 spans 14 amino acids. The J segment lost 3 bases and the V segment lost 5 bases, leaving 5 bases of the junction unmatched. The CDR3 reads CASSGQGGDTEAFF. CDR3 coding DNA: TGTGCCAGCTCAGGACAGGGAGGTGACACTGAAGCTTTCTTT.

The chain has TRBV4-3 and TRBJ1-1; D might be TRBD1 (5 bases). Germline CDR1 LGHNA, CDR2 YSLEER. This CDR3 contains 15 residues. V lost 0 bases, J lost 4 bases, and 12 bases lay in between. The CDR3 spells CASSQDRQGVTEAFF. The CDR3 nucleotides are TGCGCCAGCAGCCAAGATAGGCAGGGTGTCACTGAAGCTTTCTTT.

This clonotype was counted once. This chain uses TRBV28 with TRBJ2-4, with D uncertain. The V gene's germline CDR1 is MDHEN and CDR2 SYDVKM. The CDR3 runs 14 residues. Between the trimmed V and J ends, which lost 5 bases and 8 bases, there was a span of 16 bases. The DNA for the CDR3 is TGTGCCAGCAGTCCCATAGGGTCGAAGGACATTCAGTACTTC. This gives the protein CASSPIGSKDIQYF.

The chain couples TRBV6-5 to TRBJ2-4, with 7 bases aligning to TRBD1. There are 12 residues in the CDR3. The germline gives CDR1 MNHEY, CDR2 SVGAGI. J was trimmed by 7 bases and V by 5 bases; bases with no gene match: 2. CDR3 sequence (DNA): TGTGCCAGCAGTCAGACAGGGAACATTCAGTACTTC. It specifies CASSQTGNIQYF.